One and the same sample provided the 21 T cell receptor beta chains below, sequenced in a study of cytomegalovirus exposure and HLA in healthy donors (dated by TCRdb to 2016 to 2017). The method was the immunoSEQ multiplex PCR assay. For the multiplex PCR, a mixture combining 60 forward primers for TCR Vbeta segments and 13 reverse primers for TCR Jbeta segments was used. Here the immuneACCESS table is served through TCRdb, limited to in-frame sequences with V and J called. Missing clones are a known gap in these copies; in checked studies unresolved V genes cover under half, and the rest lacks a known reason. This sample holds about 64,000 clones; 60% to 80% were observed only once. About 5% of the sample rests with the top ten. Material: PBMCs. Every receptor here comes from a male donor in good health and CMV-seropositive.

J is TRBJ1-1 and V is TRBV4-3, with 9 bases that match TRBD1. The CDR3 spans 13 residues. V lost 3 bases to trimming and J lost 11 bases; unmatched junction nucleotides: 7. In germline, CDR1 is LGHNA, CDR2 YSLEER. DNA for the CDR3: TGCGCCAGCAGCCAGAAGACAGGGGGTGGGGCTTTCTTT. This translates into CASSQKTGGGAFF.

The V call is TRBV23-1, the J call TRBJ1-2; D ambiguous. TRBV23-1 is identified as an open reading frame with a role that is uncertain. This CDR3 has 13 amino acids. V lost 8 bases, J lost 4 bases, and 14 bases lay in between. The DNA for the CDR3 is TGCGCCAGCTCCAAGGTTGCGGCCTATGGCTACACCTTC. Translation gives CASSKVAAYGYTF.

CDR3 sequence (DNA): TGTGCCAGCAGTGACGGACAGAACACTGAAGCTTTCTTT. It is translated as CASSDGQNTEAFF. The chain has TRBV6-6 and TRBJ1-1; D perhaps matches TRBD1 (5 bases). V shed 5 bases and J shed 1 base, with 8 bases lying between them. CDR1 and CDR2 (germline): MNHNY, SVGAGI (reference sequence). The CDR3 has 13 residues.

V is TRBV19 and J is TRBJ2-1; TRBD2 matches at 10 bases. From germline, CDR1 is LNHDA and CDR2 SQIVND (reference sequence). This CDR3 region has 15 residues. With V trimmed by 7 bases and J by 3 bases, 6 bases remained unmatched. The CDR3 region has the DNA TGTGCCAGTAACCCGGGACTAGCGCTCTACAATGAGCAGTTCTTC. This sequence encodes CASNPGLALYNEQFF.

The J gene is TRBJ1-1, the V gene TRBV6-1; a weak D match, TRBD1 (6 bases). The CDR3 runs 14 residues. The germline CDR1 and CDR2 sequences are MNHNS and SASEGT. The V end lost 4 bases, the J end lost 0 bases, and 9 bases lay between the germline ends. The CDR3 loop reads CASSVDRMNTEAFF. The CDR3 DNA sequence: TGTGCCAGCAGTGTCGACAGGATGAACACTGAAGCTTTCTTT.

CDR3 protein: CSVGGPGEQYF. CDR3 DNA sequence: TGCAGCGTTGGGGGGCCGGGCGAGCAGTACTTC. V gene TRBV29-1 combines with J gene TRBJ2-7; TRBD1 might be the D (6 bases). The CDR3 has 11 amino acids. Germline values: CDR1 SQVTM, CDR2 ANQGSEA. The V and J ends lost 4 bases and 6 bases respectively, with 10 bases between them.

This clone showed up just a few times. J is TRBJ2-7 and V is TRBV9; 7 positions agree with TRBD2. J gave up 9 bases and V 3 bases, and 3 bases lay outside the gene matches. The CDR3 length is 11 residues. Germline assignment: CDR1 SGDLS and CDR2 YYNGEE. CDR3 DNA sequence: TGTGCCAGCAGCGGAGGGAGGGGGCAGTACTTC. The encoded protein is CASSGGRGQYF. Supplemented by reference TRBV9 and TRBJ2-7, the full variable domain reads DSGVTQTPKHLITATGQRVTLRCSPRSGDLSVYWYQQSLDQGLQFLIQYYNGEERAKGNILERFSAQQFPDLHSELNLSSLELGDSALYFCASSGGRGQYFGPGTRLTVT.

This chain joins TRBV5-4 and TRBJ2-2; D unresolved. The V gene lost 0 bases and the J gene lost 3 bases, with 12 bases spanning the gap. Germline V lookup: CDR1 SGHNT, CDR2 YYREEE (reference sequence). This CDR3 is built from 16 residues. CDR3 nucleotides: TGTGCCAGCAGCTTGGGTCCGGTTACGGACACCGGGGAGCTGTTTTTT. It translates to CASSLGPVTDTGELFF.

J is TRBJ2-3 and V is TRBV5-6; D not resolved. Between the trimmed V and J ends, which lost 4 bases and 0 bases, there was a span of 12 bases. Germline CDR1 is SGHDT and CDR2 is YYEEEE. The CDR3 runs 15 residues. The DNA for the CDR3 is TGTGCCAGCAGCCCGACACCTTCTAGCACAGATACGCAGTATTTT. Encoded protein: CASSPTPSSTDTQYF.

The chain recombines TRBV25-1 with TRBJ1-1; a weak D match, TRBD1 (5 bases). Per the germline V gene, CDR1 is MGHDK and CDR2 is SYGVNS. The CDR3 runs 16 residues. Trimming shortened V by 5 bases and J by 5 bases, and 21 bases separated the two germline ends. The chain's CDR3 is CASSSQKVIKGTEAFF. In nucleotides, the CDR3 is TGTGCCAGCAGTTCCCAAAAGGTAATTAAGGGGACTGAAGCTTTCTTT.

This chain joins TRBV7-2 and TRBJ2-7; 11 bases are shared with TRBD2. Germline V gene sequence: CDR1 SGHTA, CDR2 FQGNSA. The CDR3 sequence is 17 residues long. Trimming cost V 3 bases and J 0 bases; bases outside gene matches: 7. This chain's CDR3 is CASSFRTSGFSSYEQYF. DNA for the CDR3: TGTGCCAGCAGCTTCAGGACTAGCGGGTTTAGCTCCTACGAGCAGTACTTC.

This chain uses TRBV10-2 with TRBJ2-3; D is unclear. V was clipped by 6 bases and J by 5 bases, with 12 bases between them. Germline CDR1 and CDR2: WSHSY and SAAADI. The length of the CDR3 is 13 residues. CDR3 sequence reads: CASRLFGVDTQYF. The CDR3 DNA sequence: TGCGCCAGCAGGTTGTTCGGTGTAGATACGCAGTATTTT.

This chain joins TRBV7-9 and TRBJ1-3; D is possibly TRBD1 (6 bases). Germline V CDR1 and CDR2: SEHNR, FQNEAQ (reference sequence). V was pared by 6 bases and J by 0 bases, with 9 bases between. There are 14 residues in the CDR3. CDR3: CASSPDSSGNTIYF. CDR3 DNA sequence: TGTGCCAGCAGTCCGGACAGCTCTGGAAACACCATATATTTT.

In its sample, this clone was seen a few times. The genes are TRBV6-5 and TRBJ2-7, with no clear D. The length of the CDR3 is 12 residues. Trimming pared 4 bases from V and 0 bases from J, leaving 4 bases between. Germline assignment: CDR1 MNHEY and CDR2 SVGAGI. CDR3 DNA: TGTGCCAGCAGTTCTGTCTCCTACGAGCAGTACTTC. This translates into CASSSVSYEQYF.

The chain recombines TRBV9 with TRBJ2-3; a weak D match, TRBD2 (7 bases). Trimming removed 4 bases at V and 7 bases at J, with 19 bases between. The CDR3 runs 15 residues. The V gene's germline CDR1 is SGDLS and CDR2 YYNGEE. The DNA of the CDR3 is TGTGCCAGCAGCAGGGGAGGGGGGCCGGAGTATACGCAGTATTTT. Translating it yields CASSRGGGPEYTQYF.

V usage is TRBV7-8 and J usage is TRBJ1-3; D is undetermined. The CDR3 has 15 residues. Looked up from germline, CDR1 is SGHVS and CDR2 is FQNEAQ. With 3 bases removed from V and 2 bases from J, the gap between germline ends came to 11 bases. CDR3 DNA sequence: TGTGCCAGCAGCTTGCACAGAAACCCTGGAAACACCATATATTTT. Encoded protein: CASSLHRNPGNTIYF.

The chain recombines TRBV4-1 with TRBJ2-3, with D unresolved. Germline V lookup: CDR1 MGHRA, CDR2 YSYEKL. Trimming shortened V by 0 bases and J by 0 bases, and 10 bases separated the two germline ends. This CDR3 spans 16 amino acids. The CDR3, as DNA: TGCGCCAGCAGCCAAGATTTTTCCAGGAGCACAGATACGCAGTATTTT. Its translation: CASSQDFSRSTDTQYF.

This chain joins TRBV19 and TRBJ2-5, with 9 nucleotides matching TRBD1. CDR3 length: 15 residues. Germline assignment: CDR1 LNHDA and CDR2 SQIVND (reference sequence). V shed 6 bases and J 5 bases; nucleotides not matched to a gene: 10. This CDR3 is CASRPVGTGTETQYF. The CDR3, as DNA: TGTGCCAGTAGGCCCGTGGGGACAGGGACCGAGACCCAGTACTTC.

The rearrangement links TRBV6-4 to TRBJ1-1; D unclear. V lost 11 bases, J lost 3 bases, and 16 bases lay in between. The CDR3 consists of 13 residues. Germline CDR1 reads MRHNA; CDR2 reads SNTAGT. The CDR3 sequence: CASARAMDTEAFF. CDR3 DNA sequence: TGTGCCTCCGCGAGGGCCATGGACACTGAAGCTTTCTTT.

The chain links TRBV5-4 to TRBJ2-3; 10 bases are a match to TRBD2. CDR1 and CDR2 from the germline V gene are SGHNT and YYREEE (reference sequence). The CDR3 covers 16 residues. V gave up 2 bases and J gave up 1 base; unmatched junction bases: 4. This chain's CDR3 is CASSFRGLAGTDTQYF. CDR3 in DNA: TGTGCCAGCAGCTTTCGCGGACTAGCGGGCACAGATACGCAGTATTTT. Supplemented by reference TRBV5-4 and TRBJ2-3, the full variable domain reads ETGVTQSPTHLIKTRGQQVTLRCSSQSGHNTVSWYQQALGQGPQFIFQYYREEENGRGNFPPRFSGLQFPNYSSELNVNALELDDSALYLCASSFRGLAGTDTQYFGPGTRLTVL.

The chain recombines TRBV27 with TRBJ1-6; D possibly corresponds to TRBD1 (5 bases). The CDR3 covers 16 residues. The germline V gene encodes CDR1 MNHEY and CDR2 SMNVEV (reference sequence). Trimming removed 1 base at V and 10 bases at J, with 17 bases between. The CDR3 nucleotides read TGTGCCAGCAGTTTATTCTTCGGGCAGGGAGGCTCACCCCTCCACTTT. Translating gives CASSLFFGQGGSPLHF.